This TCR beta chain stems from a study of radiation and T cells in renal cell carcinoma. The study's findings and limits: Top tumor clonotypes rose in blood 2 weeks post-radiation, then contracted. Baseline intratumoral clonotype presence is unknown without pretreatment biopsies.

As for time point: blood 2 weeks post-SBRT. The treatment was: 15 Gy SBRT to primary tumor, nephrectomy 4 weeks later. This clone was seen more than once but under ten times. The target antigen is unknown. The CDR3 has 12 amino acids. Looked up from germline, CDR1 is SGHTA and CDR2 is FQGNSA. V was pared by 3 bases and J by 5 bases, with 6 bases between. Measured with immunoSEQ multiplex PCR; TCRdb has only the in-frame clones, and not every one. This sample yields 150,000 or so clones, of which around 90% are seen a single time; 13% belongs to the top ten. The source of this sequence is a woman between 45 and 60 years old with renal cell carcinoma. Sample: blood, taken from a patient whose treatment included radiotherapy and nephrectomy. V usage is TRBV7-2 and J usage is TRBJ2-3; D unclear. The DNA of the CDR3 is TGTGCCAGCAGCTTGCGGAAAGATACGCAGTATTTT. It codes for CASSLRKDTQYF. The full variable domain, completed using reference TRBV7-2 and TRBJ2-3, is GAGVSQSPSNKVTEKGKDVELRCDPISGHTALYWYRQSLGQGLEFLIYFQGNSAPDKSGLPSDRFSAERTGGSVSTLTIQRTQQEDSAVYLCASSLRKDTQYFGPGTRLTVL.